Following are 20 T cell receptor beta chains from one sample sequenced in a study of blood T cells in healthy people across ages. With a J-beta primer mix and a sample-barcoded 5' primer, a second PCR ran about 7 to 11 cycles. Using its own MiXCR run on the 5' RACE reads, TCRdb lists one record per CDR3 protein. The repertoire has 800,000 to 950,000 distinct CDR3 sequences, 35% to 40% of them found once; the top ten carry approximately 13%. Sequenced input: blood. These receptors were taken from a man aged 18 to 30 in good health.

V usage is TRBV5-4 and J usage is TRBJ2-7; 8 nucleotides align to TRBD2. The DNA end favors TRBJ2-5, so the J call may be wrong. Germline V gene lookup returns CDR1 SGHNT and CDR2 YYREEE (reference sequence). This CDR3 has 14 amino acids. In DNA, the CDR3 is TGTGCCAGCAGCTTGGCAGCTAGCGGGGAGACCCAGTACTTC. Translated, it gives CASSLAASGETQYF.

The chain has TRBV20-1 and TRBJ2-5; D gene ambiguous. Per the germline V gene, CDR1 is DFQATT and CDR2 is SNEGSKA (reference sequence). V was cut by 8 bases and J by 2 bases, with 9 bases left in between. The CDR3 covers 11 residues. CDR3 DNA sequence: TGCAGTCCCCTACCACAAGAGACCCAGTACTTC. Protein sequence: CSPLPQETQYF.

The rearrangement joins TRBV11-2 to TRBJ1-2; 9 bases fit TRBD1. Germline trimming cut 0 bases from V and 8 bases from J; bases unmatched to any gene: 4. Germline assignment: CDR1 SGHAT and CDR2 FQNNGV. This CDR3 is 14 amino acids long. The CDR3 DNA is TGTGCCAGCAGCTTAGAACGACAGGGGGAAGGCTACACCTTC. Translation: CASSLERQGEGYTF.

A few counts support this clonotype. DNA of the CDR3: TGCGCCAGCACCACCCAGCGGAACACCGGGGAGCTGTTTTTT. Its translation: CASTTQRNTGELFF. The genes are TRBV4-3 and TRBJ2-2, with D unclear. The CDR3 contains 14 residues. V gave up 7 bases and J gave up 1 base, with 10 bases separating them. Germline V gene data show CDR1 as LGHNA and CDR2 as YSLEER.

V usage is TRBV12-3 or TRBV12-4 and J usage is TRBJ2-2; tentative D call: TRBD2 (5 bases). The V end lost 6 bases, the J end lost 7 bases, and 15 bases lay between the germline ends. The CDR3 consists of 14 residues. The CDR3 loop is CASSPRRVDGELFF. For the CDR3, the DNA is TGTGCCAGCAGCCCGAGGCGGGTTGACGGGGAGCTGTTTTTT.

The table lists this clonotype with a few counts. The chain carries TRBV20-1 and TRBJ1-1, with 7 bases fitting TRBD1. The CDR3 covers 15 residues. V lost 6 bases, J lost 0 bases, and 10 bases stayed unmatched. Germline V CDR1 and CDR2: DFQATT, SNEGSKA (reference sequence). CDR3 nucleotides: TGCAGTGCCCGTCGGGCAGGGGGTATGAACACTGAAGCTTTCTTT. This codes for CSARRAGGMNTEAFF.

The rearrangement links TRBV2 to TRBJ1-6; maybe TRBD1 (6 bases). The CDR3 consists of 16 residues. V was trimmed by 1 base and J by 9 bases, leaving 16 bases between them. Germline V CDR1 and CDR2: SNHLY, FYNNEI. The CDR3 DNA reads TGTGCCAGCAGTGAAGAAATACAGGGTTTCGGTTCACCCCTCCACTTT. As protein: CASSEEIQGFGSPLHF.

V usage is TRBV5-1 and J usage is TRBJ2-6, with 9 positions matching TRBD1. J was trimmed by 0 bases and V by 7 bases; bases with no gene match: 2. Germline values: CDR1 SGHRS, CDR2 YFSETQ. The CDR3 runs 15 residues. The DNA for the CDR3 is TGCGCCAGCGAGGACAGGGGCTCTGGGGCCAACGTCCTGACTTTC. Encoded protein: CASEDRGSGANVLTF.

This clonotype was counted many times. The V call is TRBV20-1, the J call TRBJ2-1; perhaps TRBD2 as D (6 bases). CDR3 length: 13 residues. V was cut by 5 bases and J by 5 bases, with 13 bases left in between. Germline-derived CDR1 and CDR2 are DFQATT and SNEGSKA (reference sequence). The CDR3 loop is CSALTSPHNEQFF. CDR3 DNA sequence: TGCAGTGCTCTGACTAGTCCCCACAATGAGCAGTTCTTC.

The V call is TRBV4-3, the J call TRBJ1-1, with TRBD1 identical over 9 bases. This CDR3 has 15 amino acids. V dropped 0 bases and J dropped 6; count of bases not matched to a gene: 5. Per germline, CDR1 LGHNA and CDR2 YSLEER. CDR3 sequence reads: CASSQDRDRDSEAFF. In DNA, the CDR3 is TGCGCCAGCAGCCAAGATAGGGACAGGGACTCTGAAGCTTTCTTT.

With regard to this clonotype: One end of the junction is discordant with germline, which a read error may explain. CDR3 sequence (DNA): TGTGCCAGCAGTTTGCTATCGGACCGGCGCAATGAGAAGTTCTTC. Translating gives CASSLLSDRRNEKFF. The chain couples TRBV28 to TRBJ2-1, with D hard to call. This CDR3 spans 15 amino acids. CDR1 and CDR2 from the germline V gene are MDHEN and SYDVKM.

V and J are TRBV20-1 and TRBJ1-2; 7 bases fit TRBD1. CDR1 and CDR2 from the germline V gene are DFQATT and SNEGSKA (reference sequence). Trimming took 3 bases from V and 6 from J; bases not matched to a gene: 7. The CDR3 contains 13 residues. The CDR3 DNA reads as TGCAGTGCTAGGGCCACAGGGGTCGATGGCTACACCTTC. It specifies CSARATGVDGYTF.

The chain recombines TRBV4-3 with TRBJ1-1; D unclear. V dropped 0 bases and J dropped 3 bases, with 11 bases sitting between them. Per the germline V gene, CDR1 is LGHNA and CDR2 is YSLEER. This CDR3 comprises 15 residues. CDR3 sequence reads: CASSQDPDGDTEAFF. The DNA for the CDR3 is TGCGCCAGCAGCCAAGATCCGGACGGGGACACTGAAGCTTTCTTT.

This clonotype was counted between two and nine times. V usage is TRBV7-6 and J usage is TRBJ1-4; no firm D call. Germline values: CDR1 SGHVS, CDR2 FNYEAQ. Trimming took off 3 bases at V and 0 bases at J, with 8 bases between the two ends. The CDR3 sequence is 15 residues long. Here the CDR3 DNA reads TGTGCCAGCAGCTTGGAGCCTGCAACTAATGAAAAACTGTTTTTT. It yields the protein CASSLEPATNEKLFF.

The chain recombines TRBV12-5 with TRBJ1-6; possible D gene TRBD1, 5 bases. The length of the CDR3 is 13 residues. The germline gives CDR1 LGHNT, CDR2 FRNRAP. Deletions cut 7 bases from V and 11 bases from J, with 15 bases between. In nucleotides, the CDR3 is TGTGCTAGTGCCCGGGGCGCGAGCACACCCCTCCACTTT. Translating it yields CASARGASTPLHF.

V and J are TRBV20-1 and TRBJ2-7; no definite D call. The ends were cut back, 3 bases at V and 0 bases at J, with 12 bases in the middle. From germline, CDR1 is DFQATT and CDR2 SNEGSKA (reference sequence). The CDR3 has 14 amino acids. The CDR3, as DNA: TGCAGTGCTAGGCCCAGGCTGAGCTCCTACGAGCAGTACTTC. This sequence encodes CSARPRLSSYEQYF.

This clonotype showed up just a few times. This rearrangement joins TRBV9 to TRBJ1-5, with 7 nucleotides matching TRBD1. V was pared by 2 bases and J by 4 bases, with 3 bases of the junction left unmatched. The germline V gene encodes CDR1 SGDLS and CDR2 YYNGEE. This CDR3 comprises 14 residues. Here the CDR3 DNA reads TGTGCCAGCAGCGTGGGCAGGGGGAATCAGCCCCAGCATTTT. Amino acids: CASSVGRGNQPQHF.

The rearrangement joins TRBV5-1 to TRBJ2-3; 11 bases match TRBD2. Germline V gene lookup returns CDR1 SGHRS and CDR2 YFSETQ. CDR3 size: 18 residues. Trimming took 4 bases from V and 0 from J; bases not matched to a gene: 10. The CDR3, as DNA: TGCGCCAGCAGCCCTAAACCTTTAGCGGGGGGGAGCACAGATACGCAGTATTTT. Its protein is CASSPKPLAGGSTDTQYF.

This chain links TRBV14 with TRBJ2-7; possibly TRBD2 for D (5 bases). CDR1 is SGHDN, CDR2 FVKESK, per germline. The CDR3 sequence is 12 residues long. Trimming removed 2 bases at V and 5 bases at J, with 7 bases between. CDR3 amino acids: CASSQPGNEQYF. The DNA for the CDR3 is TGTGCCAGCAGCCAACCGGGGAACGAGCAGTACTTC.

This sequence joins TRBV3-1 and TRBJ2-5; 8 bases are shared with TRBD1. CDR3 size: 19 residues. V dropped 1 base and J dropped 4; count of bases not matched to a gene: 17. Per germline, CDR1 LGHDT and CDR2 YNNKEL (reference sequence). CDR3 residues: CASSQGTGLYAVRVETQYF. The CDR3 DNA sequence: TGTGCCAGCAGCCAAGGGACAGGGTTGTACGCAGTGAGGGTAGAGACCCAGTACTTC.